This T cell receptor (beta chain) was captured in a study of T cell responses to AZD1222 COVID-19 vaccine. Whole-study findings and limits: The number of AZD1222 recipients seropositive at baseline was only five to seven. Spike-specific TCR repertoires showed rising breadth and depth after two AZD1222 doses. The donors showed a predominance of white British ancestry and of females, with possible underestimation of clonal diversity.

V lost 2 bases and J 0 bases, leaving 8 bases between the germline ends. Germline V gene sequence: CDR1 LNHDA, CDR2 SQIVND (reference sequence). The CDR3 is made up of 14 amino acids. Concerning this clone itself: Its antigen is not known.

The protocol was immunoSEQ multiplex PCR, while the TCRdb copy is restricted to in-frame clones and leaves out a portion. The data contain fewer than 90,000 clones, around 83% of them singletons. The TCR was taken from an adult who received the AZD1222 COVID-19 vaccine. V and J are TRBV19 and TRBJ2-7; weak D call: TRBD2 (6 bases). Sample: peripheral blood, taken 28 days after the second AZD1222 dose. The CDR3 region has the DNA TGTGCCAGTAGTATACGGGAGTCCTCCTACGAGCAGTACTTC. Translating it yields CASSIRESSYEQYF.